These 19 T cell receptor beta chains were sequenced from one sample in a study of OX40 agonist ivuxolimab in advanced cancers. Profiled with immunoSEQ multiplex PCR; TCRdb holds only in-frame clones, not every one. The sample has more than 70,000 clones, around 90% seen once. The specimen was CD4+ or CD8+ T cells sorted from blood, collected in a trial of the OX40 agonist ivuxolimab. These TCRs come from an adult with an advanced solid tumor such as melanoma, head and neck, liver or kidney cancer.

The rearrangement joins TRBV29-1 to TRBJ2-3; 12 bases are a match to TRBD2. Looked up from germline, CDR1 is SQVTM and CDR2 is ANQGSEA. This CDR3 comprises 15 residues. Trimming took 7 bases from V and 6 from J; bases not matched to a gene: 11. CDR3 loop: CSANPLAGGLDTQYF. For the CDR3, the DNA is TGCAGCGCGAACCCTCTAGCGGGGGGGCTGGATACGCAGTATTTT.

V gene TRBV2 combines with J gene TRBJ2-2; perhaps TRBD2 as D (6 bases). The V end was cut by 4 bases, the J end by 0 bases, with 9 bases between. The CDR3 runs 15 residues. Germline assignment: CDR1 SNHLY and CDR2 FYNNEI. The CDR3 is CASSVGRSNTGELFF. DNA for the CDR3: TGTGCCAGCAGTGTGGGGAGGTCGAACACCGGGGAGCTGTTTTTT. The variable domain in full, with the rest retrieved from reference TRBV2 and TRBJ2-2, is EPEVTQTPSHQVTQMGQEVILRCVPISNHLYFYWYRQILGQKVEFLVSFYNNEISEKSEIFDDQFSVERPDGSNFTLKIRSTKLEDSAMYFCASSVGRSNTGELFFGEGSRLTVL.

This rearrangement joins TRBV7-9 to TRBJ2-2, with a weak D call TRBD1 (6 bases). CDR3 length: 17 residues. Germline loops: CDR1 SEHNR, CDR2 FQNEAQ (reference sequence). Trimming removed 5 bases at V and 4 bases at J, with 20 bases between. CDR3 coding DNA: TGTGCCAGCAGCCATGCTGGACAGTACCGATTCACCGGGGAGCTGTTTTTT. Amino acids: CASSHAGQYRFTGELFF.

The chain couples TRBV10-3 to TRBJ2-5; possible D gene TRBD1, 5 bases. CDR1 is ENHRY, CDR2 SYGVKD, per germline. The V gene lost 2 bases and the J gene lost 2 bases, with 15 bases spanning the gap. This CDR3 has 16 amino acids. CDR3 residues: CAISEKDTTAQETQYF. The CDR3 DNA follows: TGTGCCATCAGTGAGAAGGACACGACTGCACAAGAGACCCAGTACTTC.

This chain connects TRBV9 to TRBJ2-7; no firm D call. V lost 4 bases and J lost 2, with 16 bases in between. This CDR3 spans 15 amino acids. Per germline, CDR1 SGDLS and CDR2 YYNGEE. The CDR3 region is CASSPSTTPPYEQYF. Written as DNA, the CDR3 is TGTGCCAGCAGCCCCTCAACGACCCCCCCCTACGAGCAGTACTTC.

The rearrangement links TRBV19 to TRBJ2-3; D is uncertain. The V end lost 5 bases, the J end lost 2 bases, and 14 bases lay between the germline ends. Germline V gives CDR1 LNHDA, CDR2 SQIVND (reference sequence). The CDR3 sequence is 15 residues long. CDR3 DNA sequence: TGTGCCAGTAGTCAGAGATATGTGACCACAGATACGCAGTATTTT. Protein sequence: CASSQRYVTTDTQYF.

This chain uses TRBV5-1 with TRBJ2-2; possible D gene TRBD1, 7 bases. The germline V gene encodes CDR1 SGHRS and CDR2 YFSETQ. V lost 4 bases, J lost 6 bases, and 10 bases lay in between. The CDR3 is 13 residues long. For the CDR3, the DNA is TGCGCCAGCAGCCCCAGGGGGGCCGGGGAGCTGTTTTTT. It translates to CASSPRGAGELFF. Combining the CDR3 with reference TRBV5-1 and TRBJ2-2 gives the whole variable domain KAGVTQTPRYLIKTRGQQVTLSCSPISGHRSVSWYQQTPGQGLQFLFEYFSETQRNKGNFPGRFSGRQFSNSRSEMNVSTLELGDSALYLCASSPRGAGELFFGEGSRLTVL.

The J gene is TRBJ1-3, the V gene TRBV11-2; no firm D call. CDR1 SGHAT and CDR2 FQNNGV come from the germline V gene. The CDR3 contains 14 residues. V was shortened by 1 base and J by 0 bases, with 4 bases between the two germline ends. The CDR3 reads CASSLGNSGNTIYF. In nucleotides, the CDR3 is TGTGCCAGCAGCTTAGGGAACTCTGGAAACACCATATATTTT.

V is TRBV27 and J is TRBJ1-5, with 7 bases lining up with TRBD1. V trimming: 6 bases; J trimming: 2 bases; junction bases outside the gene matches: 7. The CDR3 consists of 15 residues. Per the germline V gene, CDR1 is MNHEY and CDR2 is SMNVEV (reference sequence). In DNA form, the CDR3 reads TGTGCCAGCAGACCACAGGGGTTGGGCAATCAGCCCCAGCATTTT. It yields the protein CASRPQGLGNQPQHF.

The chain uses TRBV14 and TRBJ1-6; D ambiguous. Germline assignment: CDR1 SGHDN and CDR2 FVKESK. The V end lost 2 bases, the J end lost 5 bases, and 4 bases lay between the germline ends. The CDR3 has 13 residues. The CDR3 nucleotides read TGTGCCAGCAGCCAATCGAATAATTCACCCCTCCACTTT. Protein product: CASSQSNNSPLHF.

The chain uses TRBV18 and TRBJ2-1; perhaps TRBD1 as D (6 bases). CDR1 and CDR2 from the germline V gene are KGHSH and LQKENI. V lost 4 bases to trimming and J lost 4 bases, with 8 bases between them. The CDR3 spans 13 residues. As DNA, the CDR3 is TGTGCCAGCTCACTACAGGGTTACAATGAGCAGTTCTTC. Protein: CASSLQGYNEQFF.

This chain uses TRBV2 with TRBJ1-4; D gene unclear. CDR1 is SNHLY, CDR2 FYNNEI, per germline. The CDR3 extends over 14 amino acids. Between the trimmed V and J ends, which lost 4 bases and 0 bases, there was a span of 6 bases. The CDR3 region is CASSVLATNEKLFF. The CDR3 DNA reads TGTGCCAGCAGTGTGCTGGCAACTAATGAAAAACTGTTTTTT.

The rearrangement joins TRBV28 to TRBJ1-2, with D possibly TRBD1 on 5 matching bases. In germline, CDR1 is MDHEN, CDR2 SYDVKM. With 6 bases removed from V and 5 bases from J, the gap between germline ends came to 16 bases. This CDR3 comprises 14 residues. CDR3 sequence: CASSHGDPLYGYTF. The CDR3 DNA is TGTGCCAGCAGCCATGGGGACCCTTTATATGGCTACACCTTC.

The chain is built from TRBV18 and TRBJ2-1; maybe TRBD1 (6 bases). The CDR3 extends over 15 amino acids. The germline gives CDR1 KGHSH, CDR2 LQKENI. V dropped 3 bases and J dropped 3 bases, with 12 bases sitting between them. The CDR3 region has the DNA TGTGCCAGCTCACCCAGCCAGGGGTTCTACAATGAGCAGTTCTTC. Residues: CASSPSQGFYNEQFF.

The rearrangement joins TRBV4-1 to TRBJ1-3, with unresolved D. CDR3 length equals 15 residues. Trimming stripped 1 base from V and 0 bases from J, with 7 bases between. Germline CDR1 MGHRA, CDR2 YSYEKL. The CDR3 nucleotides read TGCGCCAGCAGCCAAGTCAGCAACTCTGGAAACACCATATATTTT. It translates to CASSQVSNSGNTIYF.

The V and J genes are TRBV19 and TRBJ1-2, with unresolved D. Between the trimmed V and J ends, which lost 3 bases and 6 bases, there was a span of 8 bases. CDR3 size: 12 residues. Germline loops: CDR1 LNHDA, CDR2 SQIVND (reference sequence). The CDR3 loop is CASSIPTDGYTF. The CDR3 nucleotides are TGTGCCAGTAGTATCCCCACAGATGGCTACACCTTC. Complete variable domain (other parts from reference TRBV19 and TRBJ1-2): DGGITQSPKYLFRKEGQNVTLSCEQNLNHDAMYWYRQDPGQGLRLIYYSQIVNDFQKGDIAEGYSVSREKKESFPLTVTSAQKNPTAFYLCASSIPTDGYTFGSGTRLTVV.

Comment on this clone: A read error may produce the germline difference seen at one junction end. This sequence joins TRBV7-7 and TRBJ2-5; the D is unclear. CDR1 is SSHAT and CDR2 is FNYEAQ in the germline V gene (reference sequence). This CDR3 comprises 14 residues. The CDR3 loop is CASSASGFQETQYF. The CDR3 nucleotides are TGTGCTAGCAGCGCCAGTGGGTTCCAAGAGACCCAGTACTTC.

This chain links TRBV7-2 with TRBJ2-3; 12 positions agree with TRBD2. V lost 0 bases and J lost 6; bases outside the gene matches: 10. Germline values: CDR1 SGHTA, CDR2 FQGNSA. The length of the CDR3 is 18 residues. The CDR3 spells CASSLAPPLAGGTDTQYF. The CDR3 DNA sequence: TGTGCCAGCAGCTTAGCCCCCCCTCTAGCGGGAGGGACTGATACGCAGTATTTT.

This clone was detected only a few times. V usage is TRBV5-1 and J usage is TRBJ1-1; no clear D. V was cut by 0 bases and J by 0 bases, with 9 bases left in between. The germline V gene encodes CDR1 SGHRS and CDR2 YFSETQ. This CDR3 has 15 residues. As DNA, the CDR3 is TGCGCCAGCAGCTTGGCCGCGGGGATGAACACTGAAGCTTTCTTT. This gives the protein CASSLAAGMNTEAFF.